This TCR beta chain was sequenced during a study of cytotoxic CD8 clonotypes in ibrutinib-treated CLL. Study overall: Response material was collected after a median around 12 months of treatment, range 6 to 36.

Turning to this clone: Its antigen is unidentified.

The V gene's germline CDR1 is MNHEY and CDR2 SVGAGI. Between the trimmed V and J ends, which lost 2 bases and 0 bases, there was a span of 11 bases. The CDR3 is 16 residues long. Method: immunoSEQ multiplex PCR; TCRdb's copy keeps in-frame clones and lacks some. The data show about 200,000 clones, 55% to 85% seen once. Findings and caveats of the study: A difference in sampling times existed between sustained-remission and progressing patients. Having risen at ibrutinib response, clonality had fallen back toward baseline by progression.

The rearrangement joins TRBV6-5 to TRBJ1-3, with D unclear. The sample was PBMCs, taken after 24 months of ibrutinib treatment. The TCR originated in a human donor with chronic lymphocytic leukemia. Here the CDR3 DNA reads TGTGCCAGCAGTTACATCGGTCAGACCTCTGGAAACACCATATATTTT. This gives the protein CASSYIGQTSGNTIYF.